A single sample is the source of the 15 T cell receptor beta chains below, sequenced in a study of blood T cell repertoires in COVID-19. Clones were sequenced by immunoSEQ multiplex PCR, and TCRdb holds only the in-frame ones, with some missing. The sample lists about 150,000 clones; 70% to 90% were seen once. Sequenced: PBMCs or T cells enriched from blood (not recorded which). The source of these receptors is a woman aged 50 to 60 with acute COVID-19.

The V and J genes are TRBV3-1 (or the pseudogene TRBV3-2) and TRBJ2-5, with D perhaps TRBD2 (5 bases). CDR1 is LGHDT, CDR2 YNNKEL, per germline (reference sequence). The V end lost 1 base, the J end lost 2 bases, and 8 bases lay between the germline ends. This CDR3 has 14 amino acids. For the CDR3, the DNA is TGTGCCAGCAGCCAAGGGACTGTTCAAGAGACCCAGTACTTC. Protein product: CASSQGTVQETQYF.

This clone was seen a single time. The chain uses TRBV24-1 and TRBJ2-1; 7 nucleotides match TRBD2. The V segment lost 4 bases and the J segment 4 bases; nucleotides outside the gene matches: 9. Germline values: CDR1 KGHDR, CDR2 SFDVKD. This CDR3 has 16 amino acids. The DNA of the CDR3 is TGTGCCACCAGTGACACCAGACTAGCCCCATACAATGAGCAGTTCTTC. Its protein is CATSDTRLAPYNEQFF.

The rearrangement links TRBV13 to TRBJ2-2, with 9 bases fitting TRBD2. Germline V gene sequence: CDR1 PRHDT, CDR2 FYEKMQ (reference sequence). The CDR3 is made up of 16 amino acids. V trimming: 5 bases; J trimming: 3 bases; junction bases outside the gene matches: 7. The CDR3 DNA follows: TGTGCCAGCAGCATGGGGAGCGGGGGGTACACCGGGGAGCTGTTTTTT. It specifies CASSMGSGGYTGELFF.

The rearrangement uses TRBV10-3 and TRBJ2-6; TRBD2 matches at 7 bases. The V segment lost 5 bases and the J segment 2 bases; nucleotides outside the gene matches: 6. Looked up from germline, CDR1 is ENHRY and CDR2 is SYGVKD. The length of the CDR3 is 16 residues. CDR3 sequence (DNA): TGTGCCATCAGTTCGCGGGGAGGGACTGGGGCCAACGTCCTGACTTTC. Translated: CAISSRGGTGANVLTF.

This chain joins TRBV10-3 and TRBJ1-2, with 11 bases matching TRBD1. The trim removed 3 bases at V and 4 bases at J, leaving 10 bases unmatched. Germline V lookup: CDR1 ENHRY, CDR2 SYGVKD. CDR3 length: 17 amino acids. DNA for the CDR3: TGTGCCATCAGTGATACCGGGACAGGGGGAGGAAGCTATGGCTACACCTTC. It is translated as CAISDTGTGGGSYGYTF.

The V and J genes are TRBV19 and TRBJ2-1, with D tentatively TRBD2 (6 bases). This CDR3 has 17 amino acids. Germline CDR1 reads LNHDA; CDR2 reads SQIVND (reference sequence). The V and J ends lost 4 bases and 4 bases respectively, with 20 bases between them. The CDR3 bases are TGTGCCAGTAGTACCGGGACTGGTGGTGCCTTTTACAATGAGCAGTTCTTC. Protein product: CASSTGTGGAFYNEQFF.

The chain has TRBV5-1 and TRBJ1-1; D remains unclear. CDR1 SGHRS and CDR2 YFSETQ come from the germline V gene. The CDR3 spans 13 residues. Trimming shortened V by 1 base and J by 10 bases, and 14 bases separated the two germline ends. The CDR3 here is CASSLTVSLRAFF. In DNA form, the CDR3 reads TGCGCCAGCAGCTTGACCGTATCCCTTAGAGCTTTCTTT.

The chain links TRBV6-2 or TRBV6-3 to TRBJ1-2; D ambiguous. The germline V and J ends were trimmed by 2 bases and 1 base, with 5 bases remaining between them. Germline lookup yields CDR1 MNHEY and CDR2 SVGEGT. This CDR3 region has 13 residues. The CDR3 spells CASSYTHNYGYTF. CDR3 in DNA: TGTGCCAGCAGTTACACACATAACTATGGCTACACCTTC.

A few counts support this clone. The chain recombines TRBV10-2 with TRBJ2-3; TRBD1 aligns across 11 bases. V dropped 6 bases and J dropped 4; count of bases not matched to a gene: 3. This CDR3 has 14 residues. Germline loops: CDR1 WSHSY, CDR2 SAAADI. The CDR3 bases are TGCGCCAGCAGAGAGGGACAGGGGGCAGATACGCAGTATTTT. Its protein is CASREGQGADTQYF.

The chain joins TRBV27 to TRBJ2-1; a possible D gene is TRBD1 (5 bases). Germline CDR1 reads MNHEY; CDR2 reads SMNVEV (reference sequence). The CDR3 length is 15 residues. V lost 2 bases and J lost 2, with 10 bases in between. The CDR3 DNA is TGTGCCAGCAGTTTAGCTGGGGCCACCTACAATGAGCAGTTCTTC. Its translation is CASSLAGATYNEQFF.

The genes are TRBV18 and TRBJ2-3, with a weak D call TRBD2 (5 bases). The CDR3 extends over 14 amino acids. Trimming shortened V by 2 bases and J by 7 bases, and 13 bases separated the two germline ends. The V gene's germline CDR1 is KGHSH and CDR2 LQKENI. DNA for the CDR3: TGTGCCAGCTCACCAGAGACTAAACCGTATACGCAGTATTTT. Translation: CASSPETKPYTQYF.

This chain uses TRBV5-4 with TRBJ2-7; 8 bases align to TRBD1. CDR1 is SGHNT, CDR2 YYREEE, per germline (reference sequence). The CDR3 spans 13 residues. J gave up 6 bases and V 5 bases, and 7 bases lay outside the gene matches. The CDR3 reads CASSYGTGPEQYF. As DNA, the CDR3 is TGTGCCAGCAGTTACGGGACAGGACCCGAGCAGTACTTC.

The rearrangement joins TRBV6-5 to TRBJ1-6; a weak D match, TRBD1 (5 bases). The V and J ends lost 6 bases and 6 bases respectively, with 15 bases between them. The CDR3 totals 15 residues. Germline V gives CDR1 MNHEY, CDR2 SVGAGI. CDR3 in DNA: TGTGCCAGCAGATTATCGACAGAAAGTAATTCACCCCTCCACTTT. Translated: CASRLSTESNSPLHF.

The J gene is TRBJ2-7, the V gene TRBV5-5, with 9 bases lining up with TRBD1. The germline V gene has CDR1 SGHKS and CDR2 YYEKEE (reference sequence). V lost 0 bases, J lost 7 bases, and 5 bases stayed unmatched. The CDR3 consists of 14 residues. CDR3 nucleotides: TGTGCCAGCAGCTTGGGACAGGGGGAGCGGGAGCAGTACTTC. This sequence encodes CASSLGQGEREQYF. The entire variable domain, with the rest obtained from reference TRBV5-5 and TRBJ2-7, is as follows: DAGVTQSPTHLIKTRGQQVTLRCSPISGHKSVSWYQQVLGQGPQFIFQYYEKEERGRGNFPDRFSARQFPNYSSELNVNALLLGDSALYLCASSLGQGEREQYFGPGTRLTVT.

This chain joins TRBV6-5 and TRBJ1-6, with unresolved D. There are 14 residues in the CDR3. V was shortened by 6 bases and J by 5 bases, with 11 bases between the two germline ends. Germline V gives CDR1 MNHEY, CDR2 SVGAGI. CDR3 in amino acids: CASRTDGNNSPLHF. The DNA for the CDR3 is TGTGCCAGCAGAACGGACGGGAATAATTCACCCCTCCACTTT.